Listed below are T cell receptor beta chains from one sample, sequenced in a study of CD4+ T cells in melanoma. Only in-frame clones appear in the TCRdb table, and some are missing; sequencing was by immunoSEQ multiplex PCR. The repertoire has about 50,000 clones, 89% of them found once; the top ten carry 12%. The sequencing sample was made of peripheral blood. These receptors all come from a human donor with melanoma. Each CDR3 is given with its conserved first and last residue. Each record gives: D gene, V gene, J gene, clone size, CDR3 protein, CDR3 DNA. D genes are given only for firm matches. Only some rows state a clone size, as once, few, many or a class for expanded clones.

>NA|TRBV6-1|TRBJ1-2|once
CASREAVPGNYGYTF
TGTGCCAGCAGGGAAGCCGTCCCCGGGAACTATGGCTACACCTTC
>NA|TRBV5-5|TRBJ2-7|NA
CASSLDGWPYEQYF
TGTGCCAGCAGCTTGGATGGGTGGCCCTACGAGCAGTACTTC
>TRBD1|TRBV27|TRBJ1-6|NA
CASNRDRGNSPLHF
TGTGCCAGCAACCGGGACAGGGGGAACTCACCCCTCCACTTT
>TRBD1|TRBV7-9|TRBJ1-6|NA
CASSRGSWDRSNSPLHF
TGTGCCAGCAGCCGGGGATCGTGGGACAGGAGTAATTCACCCCTCCACTTT
>NA|TRBV7-9|TRBJ1-6|NA
CASSLSPRNSPLHF
TGTGCCAGCAGCTTAAGTCCCAGAAATTCACCCCTCCACTTT
>NA|TRBV5-5|TRBJ1-3|NA
CASSHQAGSGNTIYF
TGTGCCAGCAGCCACCAGGCAGGGAGTGGAAACACCATATATTTT
>TRBD1|TRBV9|TRBJ1-3|NA
CASSLSGTGFSGNTIYF
TGTGCCAGCAGCTTATCCGGGACAGGGTTCTCTGGAAACACCATATATTTT
>NA|TRBV7-2|TRBJ2-5|NA
CASSPGPYQETQYF
TGTGCCAGCAGCCCCGGGCCTTACCAAGAGACCCAGTACTTC
>TRBD1|TRBV27|TRBJ2-5|NA
CASSGSQGRETQYF
TGTGCCAGCAGTGGATCACAGGGGCGAGAGACCCAGTACTTC
>NA|TRBV18|TRBJ1-5|NA
CASSPQGGPSSNQPQHF
TGTGCCAGCTCTCCTCAGGGAGGTCCCAGCAGCAATCAGCCCCAGCATTTT
>NA|TRBV28|TRBJ2-3|NA
CASSSPSLRAGTDTQYF
TGTGCCAGCAGTTCCCCCTCCTTGAGGGCGGGCACAGATACGCAGTATTTT
>NA|TRBV29-1|TRBJ2-7|NA
CSVGGGLGYEQYF
TGCAGCGTAGGGGGGGGTTTAGGCTACGAGCAGTACTTC
>NA|TRBV7-2|TRBJ2-5|NA
CASSPQGGGGETQYF
TGTGCCAGCAGCCCCCAGGGGGGGGGCGGAGAGACCCAGTACTTC
>TRBD2|TRBV7-9|TRBJ2-1|NA
CASSSSGLAGVNEQFF
TGTGCCAGCAGCTCATCGGGACTAGCGGGGGTCAATGAGCAGTTCTTC
>NA|TRBV28|TRBJ2-1|once
CASAIYSYNEQFF
TGTGCCAGTGCAATATACTCCTACAATGAGCAGTTCTTC
>NA|TRBV10-3|TRBJ2-3|few
CAISNTGSVGTDTQYF
TGTGCCATCAGTAATACAGGGAGTGTGGGCACAGATACGCAGTATTTT
>NA|TRBV30|TRBJ2-1|few
CAWSDSNEQFF
TGTGCCTGGAGCGACAGCAATGAGCAGTTCTTC
>NA|TRBV18|TRBJ1-6|NA
CASSPAWDGYNSPLHF
TGTGCCAGCTCACCGGCATGGGACGGATATAATTCACCCCTCCACTTT
>TRBD2|TRBV5-4|TRBJ2-1|NA
CASGGLAGFNEQFF
TGTGCCAGCGGCGGACTAGCGGGGTTCAATGAGCAGTTCTTC
>NA|TRBV20-1|TRBJ1-6|NA
CSATPNSPLHF
TGCAGTGCCACCCCTAATTCACCCCTCCACTTT
>NA|TRBV5-4|TRBJ1-2|NA
CASSFGPQDPGTYTF
TGTGCCAGCAGCTTCGGGCCACAGGACCCTGGCACCTACACCTTC
>NA|TRBV28|TRBJ2-3|NA
CASTFGGGRADTQYF
TGTGCCAGCACCTTTGGGGGGGGGCGCGCAGATACGCAGTATTTT
>NA|TRBV28|TRBJ1-6|NA
CASLSSYNSPLHF
TGTGCCAGCTTAAGCTCCTATAATTCACCCCTCCACTTT
>NA|TRBV5-4|TRBJ2-2|NA
CASSPGTRVNTGELFF
TGTGCCAGCAGTCCTGGGACACGGGTGAACACCGGGGAGCTGTTTTTT
>NA|TRBV5-1|TRBJ1-4|NA
CASSRVLGEKLFF
TGCGCCAGCAGCAGGGTTTTAGGTGAAAAACTGTTTTTT
>NA|TRBV18|TRBJ2-1|NA
CASSPGRALSYNEQFF
TGTGCCAGCTCACCAGGCAGGGCGCTGTCCTACAATGAGCAGTTCTTC
>NA|TRBV2|TRBJ2-1|NA
CASSTTSRLNEQFF
TGTGCCAGCAGTACTACGAGTCGTCTCAATGAGCAGTTCTTC
>TRBD2|TRBV7-9|TRBJ2-2|NA
CASRGLAGGPTNTGELFF
TGTGCCAGCAGAGGACTAGCGGGGGGGCCGACGAACACCGGGGAGCTGTTTTTT
>NA|TRBV9|TRBJ2-7|NA
CASSASGTFYEQYF
TGTGCCAGCAGCGCATCCGGGACTTTCTACGAGCAGTACTTC
>NA|TRBV5-4|TRBJ2-3|NA
CASSSAALGTDTQYF
TGTGCCAGCAGCTCCGCGGCCTTGGGAACAGATACGCAGTATTTT
>NA|TRBV28|TRBJ2-6|NA
CASFAGRAYPSGANVLTF
TGTGCCAGCTTTGCGGGCCGCGCGTACCCTTCTGGGGCCAACGTCCTGACTTTC
>NA|TRBV6-1|TRBJ1-1|once
CASIHQRGFEAFF
TGTGCCAGCATCCATCAACGGGGTTTTGAAGCTTTCTTT
>TRBD1|TRBV5-1|TRBJ1-2|NA
CASSRGQGVYGYTF
TGCGCCAGCAGCCGAGGACAGGGTGTTTATGGCTACACCTTC
>TRBD2|TRBV14|TRBJ2-3|once
CASSLRLAGGTDTQYF
TGTGCCAGCAGCCTTCGTCTAGCGGGGGGCACAGATACGCAGTATTTT
>NA|TRBV7-8|TRBJ1-1|NA
CASSPRGYTEAFF
TGTGCCAGCAGCCCCAGGGGCTACACTGAAGCTTTCTTT
>NA|TRBV5-4|TRBJ2-3|NA
CASSLGGVGEDTQYF
TGTGCCAGCAGCTTGGGGGGTGTGGGGGAAGATACGCAGTATTTT
>NA|TRBV11-2|TRBJ2-7|NA
CASSSVWTYEQYF
TGTGCCAGCAGCTCTGTTTGGACCTACGAGCAGTACTTC
>NA|TRBV5-4|TRBJ2-7|NA
CASRSLGQSYEQYF
TGTGCCAGCAGGTCCCTCGGACAATCCTACGAGCAGTACTTC
>TRBD1|TRBV6-1|TRBJ2-1|many
CASSGQGLEGEQFF
TGTGCCAGCAGCGGACAGGGCTTGGAGGGTGAGCAGTTCTTC
>NA|TRBV19|TRBJ1-1|NA
CASSITPSNTEAFF
TGTGCCAGTAGTATAACCCCATCGAACACTGAAGCTTTCTTT
>NA|TRBV7-3|TRBJ2-3|NA
CASSLNGATDTQYF
TGTGCCAGCAGCTTGAACGGGGCGACAGATACGCAGTATTTT
>NA|TRBV28|TRBJ1-5|once
CASSLVWQGNQPQHF
TGTGCCAGCAGTTTAGTTTGGCAGGGGAATCAGCCCCAGCATTTT
>NA|TRBV5-1|TRBJ1-1|NA
CASSLQGTNTEAFF
TGCGCCAGCAGCTTGCAGGGAACGAACACTGAAGCTTTCTTT
>TRBD1|TRBV14|TRBJ2-1|NA
CASSQGQGGIYNEQFF
TGTGCCAGCAGCCAAGGACAGGGTGGGATTTACAATGAGCAGTTCTTC
>NA|TRBV27|TRBJ1-6|NA
CASRQGPSPLHF
TGTGCCAGCAGACAGGGACCGTCACCCCTCCACTTT
>NA|TRBV18|TRBJ2-7|NA
CASSPNGASYEQYF
TGTGCCAGCTCACCGAACGGGGCCTCCTACGAGCAGTACTTC
>TRBD1|TRBV10-3|TRBJ1-2|NA
CAISLFGTDNGYTF
TGTGCCATCAGCCTATTCGGGACAGATAATGGCTACACCTTC
>TRBD1|TRBV7-6|TRBJ1-2|NA
CASSLDRERINYGYTF
TGTGCCAGCAGCCTGGACAGGGAACGAATAAACTATGGCTACACCTTC
>NA|TRBV2|TRBJ2-7|NA
CASTPPRAGGLYEQYF
TGTGCCAGCACACCCCCCCGAGCAGGGGGACTCTACGAGCAGTACTTC
>NA|TRBV4-3|TRBJ1-5|NA
CASSPYTSNQPQHF
TGCGCCAGCAGCCCTTACACTAGCAATCAGCCCCAGCATTTT